The sequence of this TCR beta chain was determined in a study of T cell responses to AZD1222 COVID-19 vaccine (dated by TCRdb to the early 2020s). About the full investigation: AZD1222 recipients whose second dose came at about 4 weeks and those whose second dose came at about 12 weeks were combined into one group, since spike-specific TCR depth and breadth did not differ between the two schedules. TCR sequencing was performed for about 240 trial participants, of whom roughly 200 were given two doses of AZD1222 and some 25 were given two doses of MenACWY control vaccine. Trial participants were enrolled into age subgroups of 18-55, 56-69 and 70-plus years, which contained around 150, 29 and 61 TCR-sequenced participants, respectively.

As concerns this clone: Its antigen is not yet known. Qualities for individual bases were not recorded, and no much larger clone is one base off.

The time point label, as the study defines it: baseline before first vaccination. Vaccinee samples came from UK trials COV001 and COV002, including a single-blind randomized controlled phase 2/3 trial of AZD1222 (ChAdOx1 nCoV-19) in healthy adults. Trial participant PBMC samples were collected at day 0 and day 28 after the second dose for TCRbeta chain sequencing. The investigation overall reported the following: CD4 TCRs associated with the vaccine covered the entire spike protein, and the dominant responses were in regions 160-218 and 743-854. Conclusions about previously exposed vaccinees were limited because only six AZD1222 recipients were SARS-CoV-2 seropositive at baseline. After two AZD1222 doses, spike-specific TCR breadth and depth were significantly higher than at day 0 and than in MenACWY recipients. No day 14 peak-response samples were available, so repertoires were characterized only after the peak T cell response. Most participants were white British and females outnumbered males, and the authors suggested that clonal diversity may have been underestimated. In the small 56-69-year group, the increase in depth fell short of significance, most likely because of low power. Epitopes outside the regions mutated in the B.1.351 and B.1.1.7 variants were reportedly recognized by nearly half of the unique spike-specific TCRs.

V is pared back by 7 bases and J by 2 bases, with 10 bases lying between the germline termini. The CDR3 spans 13 residues, from the cysteine through the phenylalanine. Only the CDR3 region is kept as DNA, spanning 39 bases read in frame from base 1. As encoded in the germline V gene, CDR1 is SNHLY while CDR2 is FYNNEI. The CDR3 regions of human TCRbeta chains were analyzed by immunosequencing. On the study's bioinformatics: Repertoire TCRs were matched against a reference library of SARS-CoV-2-specific TCRs generated with the MIRA antigen-specificity platform. Breadth meant the fraction of unique TCRs that were SARS-CoV-2-associated, whereas depth meant the fraction of total T cells that were SARS-CoV-2-associated. Using the MIRA data, each spike-specific TCR was assigned both to the spike region to which the TCR was reactive and to a CD4 or CD8 class. Log10-transformed breadth and depth values were compared by one-way ANOVA with Sidak's multiple comparisons tests. TCRdb re-hosts the immuneACCESS table, in-frame sequences only. Its copies lack some clones; in the studies checked, an unresolved V gene accounts for under half of them, and the cause for the rest is not known. The DNA was the basis for D and trimming; V, J and clone size are from that table. This sample gives 56,000 or so clones in total; over 70% of them show up just once. The top ten clones comprise about 15% of the sample.

The chain links TRBV2 with TRBJ2-3, and possibly TRBD2, on 6 matching bases. The receptor comes from an adult in good health. Specimen: peripheral blood, collected on day 0 of AZD1222 vaccination. The DNA sequence follows: TGTGCCAGCAAACGGGACTCCACAGATACGCAGTATTTT. Translated, this is CASKRDSTDTQYF.